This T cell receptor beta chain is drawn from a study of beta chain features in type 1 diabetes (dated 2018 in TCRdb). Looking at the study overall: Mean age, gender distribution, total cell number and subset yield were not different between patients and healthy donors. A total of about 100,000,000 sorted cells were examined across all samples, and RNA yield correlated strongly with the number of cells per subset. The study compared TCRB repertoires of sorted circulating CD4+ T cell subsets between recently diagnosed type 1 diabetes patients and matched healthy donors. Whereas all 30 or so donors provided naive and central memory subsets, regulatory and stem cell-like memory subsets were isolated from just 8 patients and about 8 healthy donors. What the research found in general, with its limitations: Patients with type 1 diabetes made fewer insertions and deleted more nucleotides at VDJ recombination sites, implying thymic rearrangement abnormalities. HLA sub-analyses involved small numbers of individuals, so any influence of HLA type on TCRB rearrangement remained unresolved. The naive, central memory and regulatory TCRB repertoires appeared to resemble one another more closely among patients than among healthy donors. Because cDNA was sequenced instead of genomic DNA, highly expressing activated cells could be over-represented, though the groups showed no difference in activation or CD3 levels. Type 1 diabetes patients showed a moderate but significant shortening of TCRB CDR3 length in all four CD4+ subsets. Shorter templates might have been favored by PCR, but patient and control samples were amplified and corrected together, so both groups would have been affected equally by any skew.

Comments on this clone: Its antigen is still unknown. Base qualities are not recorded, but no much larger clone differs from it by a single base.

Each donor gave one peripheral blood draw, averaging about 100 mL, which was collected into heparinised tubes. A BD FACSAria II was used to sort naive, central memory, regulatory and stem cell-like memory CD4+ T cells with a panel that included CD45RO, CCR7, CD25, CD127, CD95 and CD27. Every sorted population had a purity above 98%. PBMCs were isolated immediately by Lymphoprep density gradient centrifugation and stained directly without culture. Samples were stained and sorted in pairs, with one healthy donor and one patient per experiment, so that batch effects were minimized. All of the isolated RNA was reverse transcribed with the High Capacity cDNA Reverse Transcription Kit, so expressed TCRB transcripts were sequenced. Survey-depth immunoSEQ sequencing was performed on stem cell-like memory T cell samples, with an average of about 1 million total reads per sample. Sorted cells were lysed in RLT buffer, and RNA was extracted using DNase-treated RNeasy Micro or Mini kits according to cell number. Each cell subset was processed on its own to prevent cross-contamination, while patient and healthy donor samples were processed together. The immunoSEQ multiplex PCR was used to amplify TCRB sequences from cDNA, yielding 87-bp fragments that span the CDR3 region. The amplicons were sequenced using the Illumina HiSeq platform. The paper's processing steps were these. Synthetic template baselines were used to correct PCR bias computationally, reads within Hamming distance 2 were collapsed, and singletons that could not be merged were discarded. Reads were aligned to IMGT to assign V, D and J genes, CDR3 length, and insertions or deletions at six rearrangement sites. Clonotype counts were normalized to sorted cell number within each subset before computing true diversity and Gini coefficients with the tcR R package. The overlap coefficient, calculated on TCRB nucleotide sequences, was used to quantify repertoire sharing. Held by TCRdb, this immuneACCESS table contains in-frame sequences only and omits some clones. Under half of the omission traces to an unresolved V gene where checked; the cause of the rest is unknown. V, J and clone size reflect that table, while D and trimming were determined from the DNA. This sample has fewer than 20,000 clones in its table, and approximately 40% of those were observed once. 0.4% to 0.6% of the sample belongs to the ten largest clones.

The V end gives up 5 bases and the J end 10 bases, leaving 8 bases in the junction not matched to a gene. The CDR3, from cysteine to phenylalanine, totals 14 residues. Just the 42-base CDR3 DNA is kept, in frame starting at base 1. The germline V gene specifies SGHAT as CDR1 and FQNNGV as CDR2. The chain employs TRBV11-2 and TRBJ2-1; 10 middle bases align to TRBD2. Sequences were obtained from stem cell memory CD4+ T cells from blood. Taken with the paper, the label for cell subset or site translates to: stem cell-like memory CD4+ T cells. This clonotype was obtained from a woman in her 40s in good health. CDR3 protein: CASSALAGEGEQFF. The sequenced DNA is TGTGCCAGCAGCGCCCTAGCGGGGGAGGGGGAGCAGTTCTTC.